One and the same sample provided the 18 T cell receptor beta chains below, sequenced in a study of T cells after yellow fever vaccination. TCRdb redid the calling of the 5' RACE reads with MiXCR, one entry per CDR3 protein. The sample yields some 110,000 distinct CDR3 sequences, 8.4% seen once. Sequences were derived from CD8+ T cells sorted from PBMCs, sampled 45 days after the yellow fever booster vaccination. These receptor sequences come from a man aged 25 to 40 who received the YFV17D yellow fever vaccine.

A remark on this clonotype: With a much larger clone just one base away, this may be a read error. This chain links TRBV29-1 with TRBJ2-1, with D perhaps matching TRBD2 (6 bases). CDR3 length equals 14 residues. The germline CDR1 and CDR2 sequences are SQVTM and ANQGSEA. Trimming removed 2 bases from V and 4 bases from J, with 12 bases in between. In DNA form, the CDR3 reads TGCAGCGTTGAATGCCGACTAGTTTACAATGAGCAGTTCTTC. Protein: CSVECRLVYNEQFF.

This clonotype occurred many times. The chain links TRBV14 to TRBJ2-7; D is unresolved. The germline V and J ends were trimmed by 3 bases and 6 bases, with 6 bases remaining between them. Per the germline V gene, CDR1 is SGHDN and CDR2 is FVKESK. The CDR3 loop spans 11 amino acids. CDR3 nucleotides: TGTGCCAGCAGCCAGTTTCGCGAGCAGTACTTC. Translated, it gives CASSQFREQYF.

Notes on this clonotype: It may be a read error: a sequence one base away is much more abundant. Here the CDR3 DNA reads TGTGCCAGAAGTGGTCTCCGGGACGACGAGCAGTACTTC. This translates into CARSGLRDDEQYF. This chain links TRBV6-6 with TRBJ2-7; D could derive from TRBD1 or TRBD2 (5 bases each). The CDR3 covers 13 residues. Trimming stripped 9 bases from V and 5 bases from J, with 17 bases between. Per germline, CDR1 MNHNY and CDR2 SVGAGI (reference sequence).

This clonotype was seen at least ten times. The rearrangement joins TRBV11-2 to TRBJ2-5; TRBD1 matches 7 bases. Trimming at V came to 5 bases and at J to 5 bases, leaving 8 bases not matched to a gene. The CDR3 sequence is 14 residues long. Germline assignment: CDR1 SGHAT and CDR2 FQNNGV. CDR3 protein: CASSPTGDNETQYF. The CDR3 nucleotides read TGTGCCAGCAGCCCCACAGGGGATAATGAGACCCAGTACTTC.

In this sample, this clonotype turned up many times. The chain joins TRBV12-3 or TRBV12-4 to TRBJ2-1; 8 positions agree with TRBD1. The CDR3 is 15 residues long. Trimming at V came to 6 bases and at J to 4 bases, leaving 8 bases not matched to a gene. As DNA, the CDR3 is TGTGCCAGCAGAGCCGACAGGGGATATTACAATGAGCAGTTCTTC. Residues: CASRADRGYYNEQFF.

V usage is TRBV11-3 and J usage is TRBJ2-1; D is possibly TRBD1 (5 bases). From germline, CDR1 is SGHNT and CDR2 YENEEA. The CDR3 has 13 residues. V lost 3 bases to trimming and J lost 6 bases, with 9 bases between them. The CDR3 sequence is CASSFSGSNEQFF. DNA of the CDR3: TGTGCCAGCAGCTTTTCAGGGTCCAATGAGCAGTTCTTC.

This clonotype was counted between two and nine times. The chain links TRBV7-9 to TRBJ2-2; TRBD1 might be the D (6 bases). The V gene's germline CDR1 is SEHNR and CDR2 FQNEAQ (reference sequence). The CDR3 loop spans 17 amino acids. The ends were cut back, 5 bases at V and 4 bases at J, with 20 bases in the middle. The CDR3 here is CASSPLQGNLGTGELFF. The CDR3 coding sequence is TGTGCCAGCAGCCCTCTCCAGGGGAATCTGGGCACCGGGGAGCTGTTTTTT.

This clonotype showed up many times. This chain links TRBV7-2 with TRBJ2-1, with TRBD1 matching 9 bases. This CDR3 contains 17 residues. J lost 8 bases, V lost 6 bases, and 17 bases had no gene match. Germline CDR1 is SGHTA and CDR2 is FQGNSA. Here the CDR3 DNA reads TGTGCCAGCAGTCTTACTACAGGGACAGGGAGGTACCATGAGCAGTTCTTC. Translated, it gives CASSLTTGTGRYHEQFF.

This clonotype came up many times. V usage is TRBV21-1 and J usage is TRBJ2-7; whether TRBD2, the table's D call, matches the DNA was not checked. TRBV21-1 is designated a pseudogene. The CDR3 sequence is 15 residues long. This CDR3 reads CASSTCGTRDYEQYF. CDR3 coding DNA: TGTGCCAGCAGCACTTGCGGGACTAGAGATTACGAGCAGTACTTC.

This clonotype was found many times. The chain uses TRBV25-1 and TRBJ1-6; unclear D gene. The V end was cut by 7 bases, the J end by 3 bases, with 4 bases between. Germline V gives CDR1 MGHDK, CDR2 SYGVNS. This CDR3 has 12 amino acids. The CDR3 region has the DNA TGTGCCAGCAACGTCTATAATTCACCCCTCCACTTT. This sequence encodes CASNVYNSPLHF.

This clonotype appeared many times. CDR3 in DNA: TGTGCCAGCAGTTACTCTACGTACCAAGAGACCCAGTACTTC. Its protein product is CASSYSTYQETQYF. V gene TRBV6-5 combines with J gene TRBJ2-5, with D hard to call. V was cut by 0 bases and J by 0 bases, with 5 bases left in between. This CDR3 region has 14 residues. Germline CDR1 is MNHEY and CDR2 is SVGAGI.

The sample holds many counts of this clonotype. This chain joins TRBV9 and TRBJ1-1, with D unclear. CDR1 is SGDLS, CDR2 YYNGEE, per germline. This CDR3 has 16 residues. V was shortened by 3 bases and J by 5 bases, with 20 bases between the two germline ends. The CDR3 nucleotides read TGTGCCAGCAGCGGAGAAGTAGACATAATAGGAACTGAAGCTTTCTTT. Amino acids: CASSGEVDIIGTEAFF.

This clonotype showed up just a few times. The chain is built from TRBV4-3 and TRBJ2-2; D might be TRBD1 (5 bases). Trimming pared 1 base from V and 6 bases from J, leaving 15 bases between. The CDR3 runs 16 residues. Per germline, CDR1 LGHNA and CDR2 YSLEER. CDR3 DNA: TGCGCCAGCAGCCAAGTCCTCCAGGGTCAAGCCGGGGAGCTGTTTTTT. This encodes CASSQVLQGQAGELFF.

This clonotype showed up many times. The J gene is TRBJ2-3, the V gene TRBV6-4, with D hard to call. This CDR3 has 14 amino acids. Germline V lookup: CDR1 MRHNA, CDR2 SNTAGT. The V end was cut by 4 bases, the J end by 6 bases, with 14 bases between. The CDR3, as DNA: TGTGCCAGCAGTGCAAGGAAGGGTGCGGATACGCAGTATTTT. Translation: CASSARKGADTQYF.

This clonotype was picked up a small number of times. The CDR3 region has the DNA TGTGCCAGCAGTTATGGGGCGGGAGATAACGAGCAGTACTTC. It translates to CASSYGAGDNEQYF. This chain connects TRBV6-5 to TRBJ2-7, with 7 nucleotides matching TRBD2. This CDR3 has 14 residues. Germline V gene sequence: CDR1 MNHEY, CDR2 SVGAGI. Losses at the gene ends were 3 bases for V and 5 bases for J; bases not matched to a gene: 7.

This clonotype was recorded many times. V is TRBV6-5 and J is TRBJ2-7, with 12 bases that match TRBD2. Germline trimming cut 1 base from V and 3 bases from J; bases unmatched to any gene: 10. This CDR3 is built from 18 residues. Germline loops: CDR1 MNHEY, CDR2 SVGAGI. Here the CDR3 DNA reads TGTGCCAGCAGTTACTACCCTAGCGGGAGGGATGCCTTCTACGAGCAGTACTTC. It codes for CASSYYPSGRDAFYEQYF.

In this sample, this clonotype turned up a few times. J is TRBJ2-3 and V is TRBV7-8, with TRBD2 identical over 14 bases. This CDR3 has 19 residues. The V gene's germline CDR1 is SGHVS and CDR2 FQNEAQ. V shed 2 bases, J shed 6 bases, and the junction held 13 bases outside the gene matches. CDR3 DNA: TGTGCCAGCAGCTTACTCCTCCGACTAGCGGGAGGGGGGGTGGATACGCAGTATTTT. Its translation is CASSLLLRLAGGGVDTQYF.

This clonotype was observed a few times. The CDR3, as DNA: TGTGCCAGCAGCTTAGGGCGGGACGTTGCCTACGAGCAGTACTTC. Protein product: CASSLGRDVAYEQYF. The genes are TRBV11-2 and TRBJ2-7; maybe TRBD2 (6 bases). The CDR3 has 15 residues. Germline V lookup: CDR1 SGHAT, CDR2 FQNNGV. Trimming removed 1 base from V and 2 bases from J, with 12 bases in between.